This T cell receptor beta chain was sequenced for a study of T cell responses to AZD1222 COVID-19 vaccine. Whole-study results and caveats: Donors were chiefly white British, with a greater number of females, and clonal diversity was perhaps underestimated. Of spike-specific TCRs, nearly half reportedly target regions left unmutated in variants.

Of note for this clone: What it recognizes is unknown.

CDR3 length equals 15 residues. V was clipped by 5 bases and J by 0 bases, with 12 bases between them. CDR1 and CDR2 from the germline V gene are KGHSH and LQKENI. The method was immunoSEQ multiplex PCR; TCRdb's version includes in-frame clones alone and lacks a portion of them. The sample lists roughly 120,000 clones; roughly nine tenths were seen once. Sequencing was performed on peripheral blood, taken 28 days after the second AZD1222 dose. The sequence came from an adult who received the AZD1222 COVID-19 vaccine. This chain connects TRBV18 to TRBJ2-3; D uncertain. The CDR3 spells CASSGAGTSTDTQYF. Here the CDR3 DNA reads TGTGCCAGCTCAGGTGCAGGAACAAGCACAGATACGCAGTATTTT.